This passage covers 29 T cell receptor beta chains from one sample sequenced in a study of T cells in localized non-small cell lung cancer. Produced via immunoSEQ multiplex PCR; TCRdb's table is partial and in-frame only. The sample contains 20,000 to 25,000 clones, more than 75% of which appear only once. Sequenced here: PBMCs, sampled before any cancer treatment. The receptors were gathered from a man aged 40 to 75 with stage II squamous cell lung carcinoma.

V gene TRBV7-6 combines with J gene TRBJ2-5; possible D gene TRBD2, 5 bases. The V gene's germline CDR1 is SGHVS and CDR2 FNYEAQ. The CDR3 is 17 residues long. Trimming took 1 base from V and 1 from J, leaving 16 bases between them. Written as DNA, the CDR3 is TGTGCCAGCAGCTTAGACCAGCGGAGACTCCGCCAAGAGACCCAGTACTTC. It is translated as CASSLDQRRLRQETQYF. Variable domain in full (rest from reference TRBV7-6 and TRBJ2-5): GAGVSQSPRYKVTKRGQDVALRCDPISGHVSLYWYRQALGQGPEFLTYFNYEAQQDKSGLPNDRFSAERPEGSISTLTIQRTEQRDSAMYRCASSLDQRRLRQETQYFGPGTRLLVL.

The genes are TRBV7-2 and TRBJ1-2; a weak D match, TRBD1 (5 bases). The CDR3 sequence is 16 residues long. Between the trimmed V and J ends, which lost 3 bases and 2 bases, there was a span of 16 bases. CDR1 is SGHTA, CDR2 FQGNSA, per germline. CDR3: CASSLGGATPNYGYTF. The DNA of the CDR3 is TGTGCCAGCAGCTTGGGAGGGGCCACGCCGAACTATGGCTACACCTTC. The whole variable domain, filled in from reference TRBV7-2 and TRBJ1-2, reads GAGVSQSPSNKVTEKGKDVELRCDPISGHTALYWYRQSLGQGLEFLIYFQGNSAPDKSGLPSDRFSAERTGGSVSTLTIQRTQQEDSAVYLCASSLGGATPNYGYTFGSGTRLTVV.

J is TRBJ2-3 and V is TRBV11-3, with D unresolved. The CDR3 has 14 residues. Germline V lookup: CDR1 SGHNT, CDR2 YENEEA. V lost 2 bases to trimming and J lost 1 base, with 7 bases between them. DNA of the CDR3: TGTGCCAGCAGCTTACGCCGGGGCACAGATACGCAGTATTTT. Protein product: CASSLRRGTDTQYF.

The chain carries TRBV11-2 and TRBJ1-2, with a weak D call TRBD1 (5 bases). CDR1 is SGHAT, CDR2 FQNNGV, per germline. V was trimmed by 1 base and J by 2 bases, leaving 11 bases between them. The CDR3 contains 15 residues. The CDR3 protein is CASSLVGRANYGYTF. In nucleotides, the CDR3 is TGTGCCAGCAGCTTAGTTGGCAGGGCCAACTATGGCTACACCTTC.

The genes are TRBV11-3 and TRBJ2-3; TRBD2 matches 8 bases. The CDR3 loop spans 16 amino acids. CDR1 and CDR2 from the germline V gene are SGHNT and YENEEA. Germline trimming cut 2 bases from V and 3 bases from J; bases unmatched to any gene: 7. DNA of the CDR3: TGTGCCAGCAGCTTACTAGCGGGTTCAGGGACAGATACGCAGTATTTT. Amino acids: CASSLLAGSGTDTQYF.

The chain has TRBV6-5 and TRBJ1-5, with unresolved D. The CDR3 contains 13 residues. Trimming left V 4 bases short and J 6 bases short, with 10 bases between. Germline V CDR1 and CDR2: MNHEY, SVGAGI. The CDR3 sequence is CASSSLGGQPQHF. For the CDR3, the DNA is TGTGCCAGCAGTTCCTTGGGCGGTCAGCCCCAGCATTTT.

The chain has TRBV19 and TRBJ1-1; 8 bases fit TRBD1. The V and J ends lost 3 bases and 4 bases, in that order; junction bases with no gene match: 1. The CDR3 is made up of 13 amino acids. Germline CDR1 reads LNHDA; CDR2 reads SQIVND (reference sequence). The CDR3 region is CASSMTGATEAFF. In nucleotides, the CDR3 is TGTGCCAGTAGTATGACAGGGGCCACTGAAGCTTTCTTT.

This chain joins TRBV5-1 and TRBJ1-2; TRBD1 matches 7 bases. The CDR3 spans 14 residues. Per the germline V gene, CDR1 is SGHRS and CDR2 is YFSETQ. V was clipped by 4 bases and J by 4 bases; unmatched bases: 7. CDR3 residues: CASSPRQGAYGYTF. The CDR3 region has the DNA TGCGCCAGCAGCCCGCGACAGGGAGCCTATGGCTACACCTTC.

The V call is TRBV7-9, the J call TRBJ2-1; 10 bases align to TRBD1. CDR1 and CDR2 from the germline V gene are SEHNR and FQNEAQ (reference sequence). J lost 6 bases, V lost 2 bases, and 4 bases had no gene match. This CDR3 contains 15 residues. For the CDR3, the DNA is TGTGCCAGCAGCTTAACGGGACAGGGGTTCAATGAGCAGTTCTTC. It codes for CASSLTGQGFNEQFF.

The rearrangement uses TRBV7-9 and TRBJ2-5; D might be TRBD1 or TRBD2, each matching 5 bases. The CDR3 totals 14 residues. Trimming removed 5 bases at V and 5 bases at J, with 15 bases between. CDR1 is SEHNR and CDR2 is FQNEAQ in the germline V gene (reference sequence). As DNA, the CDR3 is TGTGCCAGCAGCCCCGGGGCAGGTGCGGAGACCCAGTACTTC. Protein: CASSPGAGAETQYF. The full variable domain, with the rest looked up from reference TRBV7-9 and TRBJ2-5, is DTGVSQNPRHKITKRGQNVTFRCDPISEHNRLYWYRQTLGQGPEFLTYFQNEAQLEKSRLLSDRFSAERPKGSFSTLEIQRTEQGDSAMYLCASSPGAGAETQYFGPGTRLLVL.

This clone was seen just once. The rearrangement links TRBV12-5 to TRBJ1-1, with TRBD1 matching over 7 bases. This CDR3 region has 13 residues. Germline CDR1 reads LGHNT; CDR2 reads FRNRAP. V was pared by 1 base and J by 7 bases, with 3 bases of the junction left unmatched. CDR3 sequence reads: CASGLDGTVEAFF. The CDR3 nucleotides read TGTGCTAGTGGTTTGGACGGGACAGTTGAAGCTTTCTTT.

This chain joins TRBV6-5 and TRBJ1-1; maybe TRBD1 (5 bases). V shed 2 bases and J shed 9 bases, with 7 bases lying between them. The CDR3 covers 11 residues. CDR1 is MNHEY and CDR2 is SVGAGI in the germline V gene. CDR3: CASSYQGKAFF. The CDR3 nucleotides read TGTGCCAGCAGTTACCAGGGCAAAGCTTTCTTT.

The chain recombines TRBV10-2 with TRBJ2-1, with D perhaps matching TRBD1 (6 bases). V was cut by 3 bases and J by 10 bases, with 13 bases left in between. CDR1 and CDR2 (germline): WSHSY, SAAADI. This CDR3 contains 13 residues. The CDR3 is CASSELGGFEQFF. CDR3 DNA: TGCGCCAGCAGTGAATTAGGGGGTTTCGAGCAGTTCTTC.

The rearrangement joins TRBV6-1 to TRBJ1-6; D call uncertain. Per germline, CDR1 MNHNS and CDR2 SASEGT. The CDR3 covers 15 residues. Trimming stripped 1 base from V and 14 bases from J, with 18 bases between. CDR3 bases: TGTGCCAGCAGTGAAGGGGATTTTAGGGTCGTAGCCCTCCACTTT. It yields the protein CASSEGDFRVVALHF.

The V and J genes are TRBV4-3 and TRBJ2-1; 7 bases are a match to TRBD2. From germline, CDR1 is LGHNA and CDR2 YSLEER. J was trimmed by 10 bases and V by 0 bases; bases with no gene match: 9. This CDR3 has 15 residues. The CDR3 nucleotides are TGCGCCAGCAGCCAAGAGATTCCAACTAGCGTAGAGCAGTTCTTC. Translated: CASSQEIPTSVEQFF.

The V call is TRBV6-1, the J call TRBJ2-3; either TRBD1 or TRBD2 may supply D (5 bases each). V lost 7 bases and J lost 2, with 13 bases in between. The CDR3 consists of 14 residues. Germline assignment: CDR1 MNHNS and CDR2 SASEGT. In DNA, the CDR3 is TGTGCCAGCACATTGGGGGAGCCCACAGATACGCAGTATTTT. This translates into CASTLGEPTDTQYF.

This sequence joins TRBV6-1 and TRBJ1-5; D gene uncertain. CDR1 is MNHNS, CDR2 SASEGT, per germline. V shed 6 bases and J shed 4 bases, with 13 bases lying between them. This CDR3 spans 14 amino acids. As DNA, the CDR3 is TGTGCCAGCAGGCTTACTAACCTTAATCAGCCCCAGCATTTT. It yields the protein CASRLTNLNQPQHF.

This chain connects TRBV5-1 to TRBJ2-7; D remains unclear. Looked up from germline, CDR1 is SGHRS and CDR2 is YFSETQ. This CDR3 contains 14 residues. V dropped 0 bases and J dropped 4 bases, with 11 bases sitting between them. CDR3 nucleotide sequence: TGCGCCAGCAGCTTGGCCCAACTTGCATACGAGCAGTACTTC. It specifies CASSLAQLAYEQYF. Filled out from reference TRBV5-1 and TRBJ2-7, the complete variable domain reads KAGVTQTPRYLIKTRGQQVTLSCSPISGHRSVSWYQQTPGQGLQFLFEYFSETQRNKGNFPGRFSGRQFSNSRSEMNVSTLELGDSALYLCASSLAQLAYEQYFGPGTRLTVT.

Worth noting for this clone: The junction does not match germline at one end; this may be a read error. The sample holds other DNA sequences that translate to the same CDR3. The CDR3 reads CASSSGTTRMNTEAFF. Written as DNA, the CDR3 is TGTGCCAGTAGTTCGGGGACTACTAGAATGAACACTGAAGCTTTCTTT. The rearrangement joins TRBV6-5 to TRBJ1-1; D possibly corresponds to TRBD1 (5 bases). Germline values: CDR1 MNHEY, CDR2 SVGAGI. The CDR3 sequence is 16 residues long.

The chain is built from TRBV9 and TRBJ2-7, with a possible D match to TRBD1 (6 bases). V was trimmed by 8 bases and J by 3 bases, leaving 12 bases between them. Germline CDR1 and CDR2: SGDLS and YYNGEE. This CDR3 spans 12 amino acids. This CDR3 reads CASSGVGYEQYF. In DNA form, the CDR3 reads TGTGCCAGTTCAGGGGTGGGCTACGAGCAGTACTTC. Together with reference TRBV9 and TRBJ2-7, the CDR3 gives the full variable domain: DSGVTQTPKHLITATGQRVTLRCSPRSGDLSVYWYQQSLDQGLQFLIQYYNGEERAKGNILERFSAQQFPDLHSELNLSSLELGDSALYFCASSGVGYEQYFGPGTRLTVT.

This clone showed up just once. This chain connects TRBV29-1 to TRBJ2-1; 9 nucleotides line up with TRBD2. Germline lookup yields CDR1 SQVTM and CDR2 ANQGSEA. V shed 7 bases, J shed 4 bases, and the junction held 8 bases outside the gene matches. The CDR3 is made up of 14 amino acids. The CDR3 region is CSGSKSGGYNEQFF. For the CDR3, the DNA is TGCAGCGGCAGCAAGAGCGGGGGGTACAATGAGCAGTTCTTC.

In DNA, the CDR3 is TGTGCCAGCAGCACCGGGGGGGGACCCCAGTACTTC. Translated: CASSTGGGPQYF. This chain uses TRBV7-2 with TRBJ2-5, with 8 bases fitting TRBD2. The V gene's germline CDR1 is SGHTA and CDR2 FQGNSA. The V gene end was trimmed by 5 bases and the J gene end by 9 bases; junction bases not matched to a gene: 5. The CDR3 totals 12 residues.

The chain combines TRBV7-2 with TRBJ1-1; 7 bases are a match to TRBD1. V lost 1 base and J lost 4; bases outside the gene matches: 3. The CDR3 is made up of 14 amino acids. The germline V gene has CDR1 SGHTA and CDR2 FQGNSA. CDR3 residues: CASSLEGAATEAFF. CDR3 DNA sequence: TGTGCCAGCAGCTTAGAGGGGGCGGCCACTGAAGCTTTCTTT.

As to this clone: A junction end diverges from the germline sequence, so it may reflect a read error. The CDR3, as DNA: TGTTCCAGTAGCCCCGCGCAGAACTATGGCTACACCTTC. Residues: CSSSPAQNYGYTF. The gene calls are TRBV19 and TRBJ1-2; D remains ambiguous. This CDR3 has 13 amino acids. Germline V gives CDR1 LNHDA, CDR2 SQIVND (reference sequence).

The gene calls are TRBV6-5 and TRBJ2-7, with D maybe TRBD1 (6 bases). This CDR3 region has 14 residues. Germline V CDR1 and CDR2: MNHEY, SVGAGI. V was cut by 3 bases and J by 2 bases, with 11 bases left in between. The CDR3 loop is CASSYVQGPYEQYF. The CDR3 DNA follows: TGTGCCAGCAGTTATGTACAGGGCCCCTACGAGCAGTACTTC.

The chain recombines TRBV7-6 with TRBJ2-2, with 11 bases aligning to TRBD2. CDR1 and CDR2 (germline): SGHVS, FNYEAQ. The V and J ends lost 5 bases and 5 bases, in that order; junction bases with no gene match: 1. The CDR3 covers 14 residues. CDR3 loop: CASSRLAGTGELFF. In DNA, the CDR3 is TGTGCCAGCAGCCGACTAGCGGGGACCGGGGAGCTGTTTTTT.

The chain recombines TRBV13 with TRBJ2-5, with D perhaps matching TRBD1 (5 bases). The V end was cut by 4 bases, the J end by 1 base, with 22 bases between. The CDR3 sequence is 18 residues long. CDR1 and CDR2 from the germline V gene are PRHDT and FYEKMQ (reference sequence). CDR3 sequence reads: CASSYSIPRTDTQETQYF. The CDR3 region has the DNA TGTGCCAGCAGCTACTCCATCCCCCGGACGGACACCCAAGAGACCCAGTACTTC.

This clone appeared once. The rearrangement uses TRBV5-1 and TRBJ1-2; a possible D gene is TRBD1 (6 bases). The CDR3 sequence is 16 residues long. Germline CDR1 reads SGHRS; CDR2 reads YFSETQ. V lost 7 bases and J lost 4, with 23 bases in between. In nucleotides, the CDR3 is TGCGCCAGCGGAGGCTCCTCGGGGGGGGCCGCCTATGGCTACACCTTC. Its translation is CASGGSSGGAAYGYTF.

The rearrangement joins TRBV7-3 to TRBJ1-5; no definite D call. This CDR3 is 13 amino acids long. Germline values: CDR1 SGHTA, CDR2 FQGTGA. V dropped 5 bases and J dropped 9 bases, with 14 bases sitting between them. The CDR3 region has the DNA TGTGCCAGCAGCCCGTCGGCGGGGTCGCCCCAGCATTTT. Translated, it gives CASSPSAGSPQHF.